One and the same sample provided the 16 T cell receptor beta chains below, sequenced in a study of control samples from healthy donors and cancer patients. Here immunoSEQ multiplex PCR was the method, and the copy in TCRdb shows in-frame clones only, minus some. The sample lists 100,000 to 150,000 clones, approximately 89% occurring once. Sequences were obtained from PBMCs. Every receptor here comes from a man aged 45-60 years with head and neck cancer.

The chain recombines TRBV5-1 with TRBJ1-1; D is undetermined. This CDR3 region has 15 residues. Trimming pared 2 bases from V and 5 bases from J, leaving 16 bases between. The germline V gene encodes CDR1 SGHRS and CDR2 YFSETQ. The CDR3 protein is CASSLNRAPRTEAFF. CDR3 coding DNA: TGCGCCAGCAGCTTAAACCGGGCCCCGAGAACTGAAGCTTTCTTT.

As for this clone: At one end the junction does not follow the germline gene, possibly because of a read error. This chain links TRBV6-5 with TRBJ2-7, with D tentatively TRBD2 (5 bases). The germline V gene encodes CDR1 MNHEY and CDR2 SVGAGI. The CDR3 loop spans 13 amino acids. This CDR3 is CASQTVVERNFFF. CDR3 DNA: TGTGCCAGCCAAACGGTGGTGGAGCGGAATTTCTTCTTC.

The chain carries TRBV10-3 and TRBJ2-3, with D possibly being TRBD2 (6 bases). Trimming pared 3 bases from V and 6 bases from J, leaving 16 bases between. The CDR3 covers 15 residues. Per the germline V gene, CDR1 is ENHRY and CDR2 is SYGVKD. This chain's CDR3 is CAISETSKKPDTQYF. CDR3 coding DNA: TGTGCCATCAGTGAAACTAGCAAAAAACCGGATACGCAGTATTTT.

This clone occurred a few times. The V and J genes are TRBV10-3 and TRBJ2-6; TRBD2 agrees at 11 bases. Germline-derived CDR1 and CDR2 are ENHRY and SYGVKD. With V trimmed by 2 bases and J by 2 bases, 2 bases remained unmatched. CDR3 length: 17 amino acids. CDR3 amino acids: CAISELAGGTGANVLTF. The CDR3 DNA reads as TGTGCCATCAGTGAGCTAGCGGGGGGAACTGGGGCCAACGTCCTGACTTTC.

V gene TRBV3-1 (or the pseudogene TRBV3-2) combines with J gene TRBJ2-2; TRBD2 matches at 11 bases. Germline-derived CDR1 and CDR2 are LGHDT and YNNKEL (reference sequence). J was trimmed by 4 bases and V by 0 bases; bases with no gene match: 13. There are 20 residues in the CDR3. The CDR3 loop is CASSQDLLLAGVGRTGELFF. Written as DNA, the CDR3 is TGTGCCAGCAGCCAAGATCTGTTACTAGCGGGAGTTGGGCGCACCGGGGAGCTGTTTTTT.

This clone was recorded once. One end of the junction varies from germline; a read error may be responsible. This chain connects TRBV7-9 to TRBJ1-1; D gene ambiguous. The germline gives CDR1 SEHNR, CDR2 FQNEAQ (reference sequence). This CDR3 comprises 12 residues. Written as DNA, the CDR3 is TGTACCAGCAGCAACTGGGACACTGAAGCTTTCTTT. It specifies CTSSNWDTEAFF.

The chain is built from TRBV28 and TRBJ2-7, with a weak D call TRBD2 (5 bases). With 9 bases removed from V and 7 bases from J, the gap between germline ends came to 19 bases. The V gene's germline CDR1 is MDHEN and CDR2 SYDVKM. The CDR3 covers 13 residues. The CDR3 protein is CASRAAPPMEQYF. The CDR3 nucleotides are TGTGCCAGTCGAGCGGCTCCACCGATGGAGCAGTACTTC. The full variable domain, rest sourced from reference TRBV28 and TRBJ2-7, is DVKVTQSSRYLVKRTGEKVFLECVQDMDHENMFWYRQDPGLGLRLIYFSYDVKMKEKGDIPEGYSVSREKKERFSLILESASTNQTSMYLCASRAAPPMEQYFGPGTRLTVT.

The chain is built from TRBV4-2 and TRBJ1-1; the D is unclear. Germline V gene lookup returns CDR1 LGHNA and CDR2 YNFKEQ. The V gene lost 0 bases and the J gene lost 1 base, with 9 bases spanning the gap. This CDR3 has 15 amino acids. DNA for the CDR3: TGTGCCAGCAGCCAAGATCTCCGTGAGAACACTGAAGCTTTCTTT. It translates to CASSQDLRENTEAFF.

This chain joins TRBV29-1 and TRBJ1-1, with D tentatively TRBD1 (5 bases). CDR1 is SQVTM and CDR2 is ANQGSEA in the germline V gene. V was trimmed by 6 bases and J by 2 bases, leaving 19 bases between them. The CDR3 runs to 15 residues. The CDR3 DNA is TGCAGCGTGGGGGAGAGAAGCAACACCAACACTGAAGCTTTCTTT. Its translation is CSVGERSNTNTEAFF. Combining the CDR3 with reference TRBV29-1 and TRBJ1-1 gives the whole variable domain SAVISQKPSRDICQRGTSLTIQCQVDSQVTMMFWYRQQPGQSLTLIATANQGSEATYESGFVIDKFPISRPNLTFSTLTVSNMSPEDSSIYLCSVGERSNTNTEAFFGQGTRLTVV.

In its sample, this clone was seen once. The CDR3 nucleotides are TGTGCCAGCAGCTTGGGACTAGCGGGAGGTGAGCAGTTCTTC. This translates into CASSLGLAGGEQFF. The chain joins TRBV11-2 to TRBJ2-1, with TRBD2 matching over 15 bases. The CDR3 runs to 14 residues. CDR1 and CDR2 (germline): SGHAT, FQNNGV. Trimming took 3 bases from V and 9 from J; bases not matched to a gene: 0.

Here the CDR3 reads CASSQGRSSYNEQFF. The CDR3, as DNA: TGTGCCAGCAGCCAAGGACGGAGCTCCTACAATGAGCAGTTCTTC. The rearrangement links TRBV3-1 (or the pseudogene TRBV3-2) to TRBJ2-1; D unclear. The germline CDR1 and CDR2 sequences are LGHDT and YNNKEL (reference sequence). CDR3 length equals 15 residues. Trimming stripped 1 base from V and 0 bases from J, with 7 bases between.

This clone was counted a single time. The CDR3 region has the DNA TGTGCCAGCAGCGTAACCTCAGGGGGCTTCAATGAGCAGTTCTTC. Translated: CASSVTSGGFNEQFF. J is TRBJ2-1 and V is TRBV9, with 8 bases that match TRBD1. This CDR3 region has 15 residues. The germline V gene encodes CDR1 SGDLS and CDR2 YYNGEE. V dropped 1 base and J dropped 6; count of bases not matched to a gene: 6.

This chain connects TRBV19 to TRBJ2-2; 8 bases match TRBD2. The V segment lost 4 bases and the J segment 4 bases; nucleotides outside the gene matches: 11. This CDR3 is 17 amino acids long. The germline gives CDR1 LNHDA, CDR2 SQIVND (reference sequence). The DNA for the CDR3 is TGTGCCAGTAGTACCCGGACAGCGGGAGCGATCACCGGGGAGCTGTTTTTT. Protein product: CASSTRTAGAITGELFF.

This chain connects TRBV5-6 to TRBJ2-3; TRBD2 matches 9 bases. From germline, CDR1 is SGHDT and CDR2 YYEEEE. After removal of 1 base from V and 7 bases from J, the junction contained 10 bases not matched to a gene. This CDR3 has 16 amino acids. The CDR3 spells CASSLFAGGPRNTQYF. DNA of the CDR3: TGTGCCAGCAGCTTGTTCGCGGGAGGGCCAAGGAATACGCAGTATTTT. Filled out from reference TRBV5-6 and TRBJ2-3, the complete variable domain reads DAGVTQSPTHLIKTRGQQVTLRCSPKSGHDTVSWYQQALGQGPQFIFQYYEEEERQRGNFPDRFSGHQFPNYSSELNVNALLLGDSALYLCASSLFAGGPRNTQYFGPGTRLTVL.

The V call is TRBV13, the J call TRBJ2-7; a possible D gene is TRBD2 (6 bases). Germline V gene sequence: CDR1 PRHDT, CDR2 FYEKMQ (reference sequence). The CDR3 runs 15 residues. The ends were cut back, 3 bases at V and 4 bases at J, with 16 bases in the middle. The CDR3 loop reads CASSFVLGSGYEQYF. In DNA form, the CDR3 reads TGTGCCAGCAGCTTTGTCTTGGGTAGCGGTTACGAGCAGTACTTC.

The chain links TRBV4-1 to TRBJ2-7; 11 bases line up with TRBD2. The germline CDR1 and CDR2 sequences are MGHRA and YSYEKL. V gave up 4 bases and J gave up 0 bases; unmatched junction bases: 14. The CDR3 loop spans 19 amino acids. This CDR3 reads CASSPMGASGGLGSYEQYF. The CDR3, as DNA: TGCGCCAGCAGCCCCATGGGGGCTAGCGGGGGGCTGGGCTCCTACGAGCAGTACTTC.